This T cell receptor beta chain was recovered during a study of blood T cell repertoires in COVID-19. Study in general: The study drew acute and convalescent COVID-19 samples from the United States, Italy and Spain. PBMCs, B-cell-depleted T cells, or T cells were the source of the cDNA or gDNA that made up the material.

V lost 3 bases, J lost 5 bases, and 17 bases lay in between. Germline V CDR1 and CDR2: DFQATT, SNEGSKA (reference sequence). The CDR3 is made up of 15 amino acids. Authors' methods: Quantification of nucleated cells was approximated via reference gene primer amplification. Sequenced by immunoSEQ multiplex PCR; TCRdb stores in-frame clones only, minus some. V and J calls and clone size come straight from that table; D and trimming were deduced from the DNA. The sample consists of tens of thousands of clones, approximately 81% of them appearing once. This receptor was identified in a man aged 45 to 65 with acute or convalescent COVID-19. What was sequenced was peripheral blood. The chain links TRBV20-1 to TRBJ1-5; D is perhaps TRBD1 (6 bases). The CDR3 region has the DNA TGCAGTGCTAGTCTGGGGGCACGGGATGATCAGCCCCAGCATTTT. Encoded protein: CSASLGARDDQPQHF.